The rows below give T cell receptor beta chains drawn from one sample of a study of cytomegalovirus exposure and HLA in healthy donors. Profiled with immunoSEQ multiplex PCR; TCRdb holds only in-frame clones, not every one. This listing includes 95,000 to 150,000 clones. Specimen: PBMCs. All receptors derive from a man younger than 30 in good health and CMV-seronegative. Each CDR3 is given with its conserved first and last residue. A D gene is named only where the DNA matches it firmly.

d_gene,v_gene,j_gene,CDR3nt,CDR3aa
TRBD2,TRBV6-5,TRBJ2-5,TGTGCCAGCAGTTTGGTCAGCGGGAGGGAAGAGACCCAGTACTTC,CASSLVSGREETQYF
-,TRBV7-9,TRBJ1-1,TGTGCCAGCAGCTTAGTTCAGGGGATGAAAACTGAAGCTTTCTTT,CASSLVQGMKTEAFF
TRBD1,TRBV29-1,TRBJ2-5,TGCAGCGCCACACGACAGGGTACTAAGGAGCAGTACTTC,CSATRQGTKEQYF
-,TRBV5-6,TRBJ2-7,TGTGCCAGCAGCTCTTACATCGAGTACTTC,CASSSYIEYF
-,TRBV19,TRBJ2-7,TGTGCCAGTAGTGTCACAGGTCCCTCCTACGAGCAGTACTTC,CASSVTGPSYEQYF
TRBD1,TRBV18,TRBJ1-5,TGTGCCAGCTCTCACGGACAGGGCCTCGGGGGTGGCAATCAGCCCCAGCATTTT,CASSHGQGLGGGNQPQHF
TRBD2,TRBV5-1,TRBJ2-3,TGCGCCAGCAGCAGGGGACTAGCGGGGGCCAGAGATACGCAGTATTTT,CASSRGLAGARDTQYF
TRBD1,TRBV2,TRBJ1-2,TGTGCCAGCATCCGAAAGGACAGGGCGAACTATGGCTACACCTTC,CASIRKDRANYGYTF
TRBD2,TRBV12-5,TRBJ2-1,TGTGCTAGTGGTTTGGTGGGACTAGCGCTTAAGAGCTCCTACAATGAGCAGTTCTTC,CASGLVGLALKSSYNEQFF
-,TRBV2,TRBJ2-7,TGTGCCAGCCGTCTAGCCAAGCTATACGAGCAGTACTTC,CASRLAKLYEQYF
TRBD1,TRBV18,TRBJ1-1,TGTGCCAGCTCACCATACGCGGGACAGGGGGCTTCTGAAGCTTTCTTT,CASSPYAGQGASEAFF
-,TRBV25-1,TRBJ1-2,TGTGCCAGCAGTGAGATTGGGCAGACGGCCTATGGCTACACCTTC,CASSEIGQTAYGYTF
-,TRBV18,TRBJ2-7,TGTGCCAGCTCACTTACAGGGGGAGGGGACGAGCAGTACTTC,CASSLTGGGDEQYF
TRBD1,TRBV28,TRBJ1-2,TGTGCCAGCAGTTTTAAGGACAGGGAATTTCATGGCTACACCTTC,CASSFKDREFHGYTF
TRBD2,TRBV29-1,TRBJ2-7,TGCAGCGTCCATTTGGGACTAGGAGGGGACGAGCAGTACTTC,CSVHLGLGGDEQYF
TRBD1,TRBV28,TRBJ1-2,TGTGCCAGCATTCCTTCTCCCGGGACAGGGGAGAACTATGGCTACACCTTC,CASIPSPGTGENYGYTF
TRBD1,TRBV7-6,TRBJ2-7,TGTGCCAGCAGCCAGCGGACAGGGGGCTATTACGAGCAGTACTTC,CASSQRTGGYYEQYF
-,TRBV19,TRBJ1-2,TGTGCCAGTAGTACGGGAACCGGGCCCGGCTATGGCTACACCTTC,CASSTGTGPGYGYTF
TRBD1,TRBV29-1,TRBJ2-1,TGCAGCGTTGGTTTACAGGGGGCGAATGAGCAGTTCTTC,CSVGLQGANEQFF
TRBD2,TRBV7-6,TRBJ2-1,TGTGCCAGCAGCCCGGGCTTTGGGGGGGGTGAGCAGTTCTTC,CASSPGFGGGEQFF
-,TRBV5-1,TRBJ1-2,TGCGCCAGCAGCCCCCGTGGCGTGGGGGCCGACTATGGCTACACCTTC,CASSPRGVGADYGYTF
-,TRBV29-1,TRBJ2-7,TGCAGCGTTGGATTAACTAGAGTTCGCGAGCAGTACTTC,CSVGLTRVREQYF
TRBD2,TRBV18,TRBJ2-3,TGTGCCAGCCGGAATTTTGGCAGGGGAGGTCAGCGGGAGCCCACAGATACGCAGTATTTT,CASRNFGRGGQREPTDTQYF
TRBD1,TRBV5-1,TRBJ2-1,TGCGCCAGCAGCTTGGAACCGGGACAGGGTCAGTTCTTC,CASSLEPGQGQFF
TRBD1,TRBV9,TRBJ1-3,TGTGCCAGCAGCGCGGCCTGGGACAGGGATGGAAACACCATATATTTT,CASSAAWDRDGNTIYF
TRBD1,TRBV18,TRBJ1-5,TGTGCCAGCTCACTTACCGACAGGGGGTTTGGTAATCAGCCCCAGCATTTT,CASSLTDRGFGNQPQHF
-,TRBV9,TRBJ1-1,TGTGCCAGCAGCGTTTACAGTGACAGAAGAAAGGGCACTGAAGCTTTCTTT,CASSVYSDRRKGTEAFF
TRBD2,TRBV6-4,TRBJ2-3,TGTGCCAGCAGTCCACTAGCGGGACCTAGCACAGATACGCAGTATTTT,CASSPLAGPSTDTQYF
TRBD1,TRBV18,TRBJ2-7,TGTGCCAGCTCCCCGAGGACAGGACCCTCCTACGAGCAGTACTTC,CASSPRTGPSYEQYF
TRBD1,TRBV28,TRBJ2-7,TGTGCCAGCAGTGGACAGGGGCTACGAGGGCAGTACTTC,CASSGQGLRGQYF
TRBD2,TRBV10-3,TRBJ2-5,TGTGCCATCAGTGATGGGTTAGCGGGAGGGAAAGAGACCCAGTACTTC,CAISDGLAGGKETQYF
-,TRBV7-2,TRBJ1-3,TGTGCCAGCAGCTTAGCAACCAGGGCTGGAAACACCATATATTTT,CASSLATRAGNTIYF
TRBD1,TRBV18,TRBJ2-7,TGTGCCAGCTCACCAGACAGGGGCCCCTACGAGCAGTACTTC,CASSPDRGPYEQYF
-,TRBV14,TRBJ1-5,TGTGCCAGCAGCCAAGGCCAGGGATTCAATCAGCCCCAGCATTTT,CASSQGQGFNQPQHF
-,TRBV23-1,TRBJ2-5,TGCGCCAGCCCGGGGACACCTAAAGAGACCCAGTACTTC,CASPGTPKETQYF
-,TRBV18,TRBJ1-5,TGTGCCAGCTCACCTTCCGGGGGGCTAGGCAATCAGCCCCAGCATTTT,CASSPSGGLGNQPQHF
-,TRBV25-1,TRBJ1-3,TGTGCCAGCAGACAGGGACCCTCTGGAAACACCATATATTTT,CASRQGPSGNTIYF
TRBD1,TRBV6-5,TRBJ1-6,TGTGCCAGCAGTTACGGGACAGGGGAGCATTCACCCCTCCACTTT,CASSYGTGEHSPLHF
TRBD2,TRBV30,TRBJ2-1,TGTGCCTGGAGTGGGGATCTAGCGGGGTGGGATGAGCAGTTCTTC,CAWSGDLAGWDEQFF
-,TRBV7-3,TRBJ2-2,TGTGCCAGCAGCAAACGGGGAGGGAACACCGGGGAGCTGTTTTTT,CASSKRGGNTGELFF
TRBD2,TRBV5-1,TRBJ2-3,TGCGCCAGCAGCTTGGGATCGAGCGGGGGGGCAGATACGCAGTATTTT,CASSLGSSGGADTQYF
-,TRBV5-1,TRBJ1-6,TGCGCCAGCAGCTTGGAAGTTAGTGGCGGATCACCCCTCCACTTT,CASSLEVSGGSPLHF
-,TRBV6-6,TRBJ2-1,TGTGCCAGCAGGCCCAAACTAGCCGAGTCCTACAATGAGCAGTTCTTC,CASRPKLAESYNEQFF
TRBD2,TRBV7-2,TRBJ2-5,TGTGCCAGCAGCAAACGTCCGGGACTAGCGGGAGCGAGGGAGACCCAGTACTTC,CASSKRPGLAGARETQYF
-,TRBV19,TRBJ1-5,TGTGCCAGTAGTACTTCCACAAAATCATTGGGCAATCAGCCCCAGCATTTT,CASSTSTKSLGNQPQHF
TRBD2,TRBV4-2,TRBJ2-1,TGTGCCAGCAGCGAGACTAGCGGGAGTATAGTCGATGAGCAGTTCTTC,CASSETSGSIVDEQFF
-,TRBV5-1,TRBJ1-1,TGCGCCAGCAGCTTTGGCGGGAGAAACACTGAAGCTTTCTTT,CASSFGGRNTEAFF
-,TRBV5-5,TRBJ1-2,TGTGCCAGCAGCTTGGGACAGCAAGGCTATGGCTACACCTTC,CASSLGQQGYGYTF
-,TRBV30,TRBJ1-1,TGTGCCTGGAGTAGGTTATCAGGTCGATACACTGAAGCTTTCTTT,CAWSRLSGRYTEAFF
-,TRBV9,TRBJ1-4,TGTGCCAGCAGCGTTCAAGACAGGTCACCTAATGAAAAACTGTTTTTT,CASSVQDRSPNEKLFF
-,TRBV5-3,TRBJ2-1,TGTGCCAGAGAGTTAAGCGTCTTC,CARELSVF
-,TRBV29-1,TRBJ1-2,TGCAGCGTTGACGGGAGATCCCCTGGCTACACCTTC,CSVDGRSPGYTF
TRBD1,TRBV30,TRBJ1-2,TGTGCCTGGAGTCCCGGACAGGGCATGAAGGATGGCTACACCTTC,CAWSPGQGMKDGYTF
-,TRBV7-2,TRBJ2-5,TGTGCCAGCAGTAGGGGGGGCCGAGAGACCCAGTACTTC,CASSRGGRETQYF
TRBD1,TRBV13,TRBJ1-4,TGTGCCAGCAGCTTTGGACAGGTTACAGGAAAACTGTTTTTT,CASSFGQVTGKLFF
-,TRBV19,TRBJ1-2,TGTGCCAGTAGTGTGTCCTCCTACCGAACGCAAGACTATGGCTACACCTTC,CASSVSSYRTQDYGYTF
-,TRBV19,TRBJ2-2,TGTGCCAGTAGTAAACAGGGAGCCACCGGGGAGCTGTTTTTT,CASSKQGATGELFF